These T cell receptor beta chains were read from a single sample in a study of T cells in Graves' hyperthyroidism and ophthalmopathy. TCRdb re-called the multiplex PCR reads with MiXCR, one entry per CDR3 protein. The sample holds some 510,000 distinct CDR3 sequences, around 45% seen once. The sample was peripheral blood or thyroid tissue (not recorded which). Source of these receptors: a woman between 18 and 29 years old with Graves' hyperthyroidism. CDR3s include the opening cysteine and the closing phenylalanine or tryptophan. D genes are given only for firm matches. Where a row states a size, it is once, few, many or the class of an expanded clone; other rows omit it.

size | D | J | V | CDR3 | DNA
. | TRBD1 | TRBJ1-6 | TRBV15 | CASSRPGGSPLHF | TGTGCCAGCAGCCGCCCAGGGGGTTCACCCCTCCACTTT
. | TRBD2 | TRBJ2-2 | TRBV7-6 | CASSFSSGSNTGELFF | TGTGCCAGCAGCTTCTCTAGCGGTTCGAACACCGGGGAGCTGTTTTTT
many | . | TRBJ1-4 | TRBV5-1 | CASSLVNSNEKLFF | TGCGCCAGCAGCTTGGTTAACAGTAATGAAAAACTGTTTTTT
. | . | TRBJ1-1 | TRBV29-1 | CSFNDNTEAFF | TGCAGCTTTAACGACAACACTGAAGCTTTCTTT
. | TRBD1 | TRBJ1-6 | TRBV14 | CASSPQGSSSPLHF | TGTGCCAGCAGCCCACAGGGGTCGAGTTCACCCCTCCACTTT
. | . | TRBJ2-7 | TRBV10-3 | CAISRTVPTIPTKQYF | TGTGCCATCAGTCGGACGGTCCCTACGATTCCTACGAAGCAGTACTTC
. | . | TRBJ1-2 | TRBV12-3/TRBV12-4 | CASSRGLGYAF | TGTGCCAGCAGTCGGGGGTTAGGCTACGCCTTC
. | . | TRBJ2-5 | TRBV25-1 | CASSPGTVSLETQYF | TGTGCCAGCAGCCCCGGGACCGTGAGCCTCGAGACCCAGTACTTC
. | TRBD1 | TRBJ1-4 | TRBV10-3 | CAIRDSNEKLFF | TGTGCCATCCGGGACAGTAATGAAAAACTGTTTTTT
once | . | TRBJ1-2 | TRBV15 | CATSPRRLYGYTF | TGTGCCACCAGCCCCCGACGGCTCTATGGCTACACCTTC
. | TRBD1 | TRBJ1-2 | TRBV29-1 | CSSEATGFGYGYTF | TGCAGCTCGGAGGCGACAGGGTTCGGCTATGGCTACACCTTC
. | . | TRBJ2-7 | TRBV7-9 | CASSPALQYF | TGTGCCAGCAGCCCGGCTTTACAGTACTTC
few | . | TRBJ1-5 | TRBV7-2 | CASSQERAGSNQPQHF | TGCGCCAGCAGCCAAGAAAGGGCAGGTAGCAATCAGCCCCAGCATTTT
. | . | TRBJ1-2 | TRBV7-8 | CASSLVTGTNYGRRTF | TGTGCCAGCAGCTTAGTTACAGGGACTAACTATGGCCGTCGCACCTTC
few | TRBD1 | TRBJ1-1 | TRBV7-2 | CASSPIRGLGTEAFF | TGTGCCAGCAGCCCAATCAGGGGGCTGGGGACTGAAGCTTTCTTT
. | . | TRBJ2-6 | TRBV2 | CASRLAANVLTF | TGTGCCAGCAGACTAGCGGCCAACGTCCTGACTTTC
many | TRBD1 | TRBJ1-3 | TRBV29-1 | CSGDRVVLDTIYF | TGCAGCGGGGACAGGGTAGTTCTGGACACCATATATTTT
. | TRBD1 | TRBJ2-1 | TRBV6-1 | CASGSRTGNEQFF | TGTGCCAGCGGTAGCCGGACAGGGAATGAGCAGTTCTTC
many | . | TRBJ1-1 | TRBV29-1 | CSVDGAFF | TGCAGCGTTGATGGAGCTTTCTTT
. | . | TRBJ1-5 | TRBV7-9 | CASSPKQGETQHF | TGTGCCAGCTCACCAAAACAGGGTGAGACCCAGCATTTT
few | TRBD1 | TRBJ2-5 | TRBV9 | CASSPGQPQETQYF | TGTGCCAGCAGCCCGGGACAGCCCCAAGAGACCCAGTACTTC
. | TRBD1 | TRBJ1-1 | TRBV29-1 | CSVNGGQATEAFF | TGCAGCGTCAACGGAGGACAGGCAACTGAAGCTTTCTTT
. | . | TRBJ1-3 | TRBV7-2 | CASSLAQGMDTIYF | TGTGCCAGCAGCTTGGCCCAGGGTATGGACACCATATATTTT
. | TRBD1 | TRBJ1-1 | TRBV29-1 | CSARQGGNSPEAFF | TGCAGCGCTAGACAGGGGGGGAATTCTCCTGAAGCTTTCTTT
. | TRBD1 | TRBJ1-2 | TRBV14 | CASSRGQGLHYGYTF | TGTGCCAGCAGCCGAGGACAGGGACTACACTATGGCTACACCTTC
. | TRBD1 | TRBJ1-5 | TRBV29-1 | CSVTSRDREGQPQHF | TGCAGCGTCACGTCCCGGGACAGGGAGGGACAGCCCCAGCATTTT
many | . | TRBJ1-2 | TRBV7-9 | CASSGSLGDYGYTF | TGTGCCAGCAGCGGCAGCCTAGGGGACTATGGCTACACCTTC
. | TRBD1 | TRBJ2-2 | TRBV20-1 | CSALWTGLNTGELFF | TGCAGTGCCCTCTGGACAGGGTTGAACACCGGGGAGCTGTTTTTT
. | TRBD2 | TRBJ2-7 | TRBV10-3 | CAIREREVGYEQYF | TGTGCCATCAGGGAGCGGGAGGTAGGCTACGAGCAGTACTTC
. | . | TRBJ2-7 | TRBV15 | CATSKGNEQYF | TGTGCCACCAGCAAAGGGAACGAGCAGTACTTC
. | TRBD1 | TRBJ1-5 | TRBV19 | CASSIIRTGRSANQPQHF | TGTGCCAGTAGTATAATAAGGACAGGTCGTTCAGCAAATCAGCCCCAGCATTTT
few | . | TRBJ1-2 | TRBV2 | CASSDPRSGNYGYTF | TGTGCCAGCAGTGATCCCCGCTCGGGTAACTATGGCTACACCTTC
. | . | TRBJ1-1 | TRBV7-9 | CASRPDSWGAGTEAFF | TGTGCCAGCAGGCCTGACAGTTGGGGGGCGGGCACTGAAGCTTTCTTT
. | . | TRBJ1-5 | TRBV4-3 | CASRGAWGGSNQPQHF | TGCGCCAGCAGGGGGGCATGGGGGGGTAGCAATCAGCCCCAGCATTTT
many | . | TRBJ1-2 | TRBV10-3 | CATTVEGIYGYTF | TGTGCCACCACGGTGGAGGGTATCTATGGCTACACCTTC
. | . | TRBJ1-1 | TRBV7-9 | CASSPGYGHEAFF | TGTGCCAGCAGCCCCGGTTACGGGCACGAAGCTTTCTTT
few | . | TRBJ2-7 | TRBV7-9 | CASSLSGTPYEQYF | TGTGCCAGCAGCTTATCCGGGACACCCTACGAGCAGTACTTC
. | . | TRBJ1-2 | TRBV25-1 | CASSELLYGYTF | TGTGCCAGCAGTGAGCTACTCTATGGCTACACCTTC
many | . | TRBJ1-5 | TRBV2 | CASSVEGLGPQHF | TGTGCCAGCAGTGTTGAGGGTCTGGGACCCCAGCATTTT
. | TRBD1 | TRBJ1-2 | TRBV24-1 | CAVQGMVYGYTF | TGTGCCGTACAGGGGATGGTCTATGGCTACACCTTC
many | TRBD1 | TRBJ2-7 | TRBV29-1 | CSALEGTGSEQYF | TGCAGCGCCCTGGAGGGGACAGGGTCCGAGCAGTACTTC
few | TRBD1 | TRBJ2-7 | TRBV20-1 | CSAMLDRGVYEQYF | TGCAGTGCTATGTTGGACAGGGGTGTCTACGAGCAGTACTTC
. | TRBD1 | TRBJ2-7 | TRBV25-1 | CATGQGPNDAYGQYF | TGTGCTACGGGACAGGGACCCAACGACGCATATGGGCAGTACTTC
few | . | TRBJ1-1 | TRBV7-9 | CASSPRIYMNTEAFF | TGTGCCAGCAGCCCTCGGATATACATGAACACTGAAGCTTTCTTT
. | . | TRBJ2-1 | TRBV2 | CASSSTWNEQFF | TGTGCCAGCAGCTCCACATGGAATGAGCAGTTCTTC
few | . | TRBJ2-5 | TRBV20-1 | CSASNNDQETQYF | TGCAGTGCTAGCAACAACGACCAAGAGACCCAGTACTTC
once | . | TRBJ1-1 | TRBV7-6 | CASSHPTFDRANTEAFF | TGTGCCAGCAGCCACCCCACATTCGATAGGGCGAACACTGAAGCTTTCTTT